The source of this T cell receptor beta chain is a study of cytotoxic CD8 clonotypes in ibrutinib-treated CLL (dated by TCRdb to 2020 to 2023). Regarding the complete study: The cohort included approximately 15 treatment-naive and eleven to twelve relapsed/refractory patients; approximately 17 were IGHV unmutated. Patients were still on ibrutinib when every remission and progressive disease sample was collected. Samples averaged approximately 260,000 productive templates and tens of thousands of productive rearrangements. Responses were partial in around 25 patients and complete in 2; after median approximately 67 months follow-up, some 15 stayed in remission and approximately 12 progressed. Cryopreserved peripheral blood mononuclear cells were obtained before treatment, at response, and at either sustained remission or disease progression. Of the approximately 94 people in the trial, around 26 had longitudinal samples available. Samples at response were collected after a median of about 12 months of treatment, with a range of roughly 6 to 40 months. Broad study findings and their caveats: Clonality rose at ibrutinib response, remained stable during sustained remission, and dropped back toward baseline at progression. Public clonotypes were found to be uncommon and were observed to contract or remain stable during treatment; the increase in clonality was shown to reflect expansion of private clonotypes at ibrutinib response. Baseline clonality exceeded that of age-matched healthy donors and correlated strongly with circulating CD8+ T-cell counts. Sampling times were not matched between patients in sustained remission and patients whose disease was progressing, and lymph node repertoires were not examined.

Trimming takes 5 bases off V and 2 bases off J; junction bases not matched to a gene: 5. The CDR3, from cysteine to phenylalanine, totals 14 residues. The entry retains the CDR3 DNA only, 42 bases that are in frame from base 1. Sequences GTSNPN (CDR1) and SVGIG (CDR2) are obtained from the germline V gene (reference sequence). What this sample's time point label stands for: approximately 11 months on ibrutinib. Approximately 2 micrograms of genomic DNA were extracted from cryopreserved PBMCs for TCR beta library preparation. Longitudinal blood samples from CLL patients receiving ibrutinib monotherapy were subjected to high-throughput TCR beta sequencing. The patients took part in an open-label, single-center phase 2 trial of ibrutinib monotherapy. This clone is a singleton in its sample. The target of this receptor is not known. Per-nucleotide qualities are absent, and no much larger clonotype sits a single base away.

Each clonotype received, on average, 10x coverage in deep resolution sequencing performed on a MiSeq, where the target depth lay between 1 in 1 million and 1 in 200,000 T cells. The immunoSEQ hsTCRB Kit was used to generate the TCR beta libraries. As for the authors' bioinformatics: The data were analyzed with ImmunoSEQ Analyzer and ImmunoSEQ Data Assistant, and V, D and J gene assignments followed IMGT definitions. Clonality, which ranges from 0 to 1, was calculated by subtracting the normalized Shannon entropy of productive rearrangement frequencies from one. Only overrepresented clonotypes making up at least 0.05% of the repertoire of each patient were included in the public clonotype analysis. Around 13 age-matched healthy donor repertoires from immuneACCESS were used as controls for clonality. TCRdb limited this immuneACCESS table to in-frame rearrangements with V and J called. A share of clones is missing; checked studies link under half to unresolved V genes, and the rest is unexplained. V and J calls plus clone size are reproduced from that table; the DNA served to infer D and trimming. In all, the sample holds over 65,000 clones, and roughly 72% of those were seen once. The ten largest clones represent around 5.7% of the sample.

This sequence was found in a human donor with chronic lymphocytic leukemia. Rearrangement joined TRBV30 to TRBJ1-2, and 10 junction bases match TRBD1. Sequencing was performed on PBMCs, taken after 12 months of ibrutinib treatment. At the DNA level, the sequence is TGTGCCTGGGAGACAGGGGGCGCGAACTATGGCTACACCTTC. This yields the protein CAWETGGANYGYTF.